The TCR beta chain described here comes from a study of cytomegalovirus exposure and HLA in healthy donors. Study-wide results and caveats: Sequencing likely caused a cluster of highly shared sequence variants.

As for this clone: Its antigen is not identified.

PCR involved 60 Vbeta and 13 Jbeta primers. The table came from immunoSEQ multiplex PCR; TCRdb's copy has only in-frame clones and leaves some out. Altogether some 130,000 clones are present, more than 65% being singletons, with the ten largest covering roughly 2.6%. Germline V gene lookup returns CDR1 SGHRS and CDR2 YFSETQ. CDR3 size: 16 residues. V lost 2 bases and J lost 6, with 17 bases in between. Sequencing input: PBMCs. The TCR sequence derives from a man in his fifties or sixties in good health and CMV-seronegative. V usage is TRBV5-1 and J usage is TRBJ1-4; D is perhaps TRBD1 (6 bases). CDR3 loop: CASSFSVGQGYEKLFF. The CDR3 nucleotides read TGCGCCAGCAGCTTCTCCGTAGGGCAGGGGTATGAAAAACTGTTTTTT.